This T cell receptor (beta chain) emerged from a study of cytomegalovirus exposure and HLA in healthy donors. Study-level points and caveats: Later on, an analysis showed TCR association rates differing by HLA locus, with DRB1 the most and HLA-C the fewest.

The CDR3 is 15 residues long. The V segment lost 3 bases and the J segment 0 bases; nucleotides outside the gene matches: 4. The germline V gene has CDR1 SGHDT and CDR2 YYEEEE. This clone came up once. Its antigen is undetermined. The primer mix had 60 Vbeta and 13 Jbeta primers. Produced via immunoSEQ multiplex PCR; TCRdb's table is partial and in-frame only. Among roughly 110,000 clones, 82% were seen once, and the ten largest hold less than 3%. The sequencing input was PBMCs. This TCR was recovered from a man in his thirties or forties in good health and CMV-seropositive. V usage is TRBV5-6 and J usage is TRBJ1-1; TRBD1 matches 8 bases. The CDR3 DNA is TGTGCCAGCAGCTCGACAGGGGCCTTGAACACTGAAGCTTTCTTT. Its protein product is CASSSTGALNTEAFF.